This TCR beta chain originates from a study of cytomegalovirus exposure and HLA in healthy donors (dated by TCRdb to 2015 to 2018). Notes on the research overall: A later analysis indicated that the 90 to 150 validation repertoires were generated on the platform also employed for the 650 to 850 repertoires of the first cohort. Besides the first cohort of under 700 subjects, a separate validation cohort made up of around 120 different subjects was used. The study combined high-throughput TCR immunosequencing, statistical association of individual TCRs with disease status, and machine learning to predict cytomegalovirus infection status. The aim of the study was to test whether cataloging public T cell receptors could identify signatures of past pathogen exposure. Summary of the overall study and its limitations: Most TCR sequences were observed very rarely across donors, whereas some public TCRs were present in many individuals. A later analysis found that TCRs clustered in the first cohort also tended to co-occur in the roughly 120 validation repertoires, with 94% of cluster scores above 0. A later analysis lacked HLA typing for the validation cohort, so it scored co-occurrence in that cohort across all 120 or so repertoires. The study gave a list of 150 to 200 TCR beta chains associated with cytomegalovirus. Cytomegalovirus status was reported to be diagnosed by the classifier with high specificity and sensitivity in both the original and validation cohorts. The authors suggested that the approach could potentially be extended to other disease states and immunological phenotypes. In vitro tests confirmed that a few of the cytomegalovirus-associated TCR beta chains recognize cytomegalovirus antigens.

Separate from the roughly 700-subject first cohort, the validation cohort of about 130 subjects was the group to which the donors belonged. The library was made by the immunoSEQ multiplex PCR assay. The source study handled its data this way. To diagnose cytomegalovirus status from the catalog of TCR beta chain sequences, a statistical classification framework was built. What TCRdb holds here is the immuneACCESS table cut down to in-frame rearrangements. Part of the clones is not present; checked against another copy, under half of the missing clones reflect an unresolved V gene, and the others are unexplained. V, J and clone size derive from that table, while D and trimming were established from the DNA sequence. The sample data list 150,000 to 200,000 clones, and approximately 80% of these were observed just once. Around 2.4% of the sample rests with the top ten. Details on this clone: Its antigen is unknown. No much larger clone exists at a distance of one base, and base qualities are not known.

The receptor's source is a man aged 25-40 years in good health and CMV-seropositive. What was sequenced was PBMCs.

CDR3 region: CASSLRNIQYF. The DNA sequence is given as TGTGCCAGCAGCCTCCGGAACATTCAGTACTTC. Recombination connected TRBV5-8 to TRBJ2-4; the D gene cannot be resolved reliably. Taken from cysteine to phenylalanine, the CDR3 has 11 residues. The retained sequence is limited to the CDR3, 33 bases, with the frame set at the first base. CDR1 and CDR2 are read off the germline V gene as SGHTS and YDEGEE. V lost 4 bases and J lost 7 bases; the stretch between them is 6 bases long. The full variable domain, with segments outside the CDR3 supplied by the reference TRBV5-8 and TRBJ2-4 proteins, appears as EAGVTQSPTHLIKTRGQQATLRCSPISGHTSVYWYQQALGLGLQFLLWYDEGEERNRGNFPPRFSGRQFPNYSSELNVNALELEDSALYLCASSLRNIQYFGAGTRLSVL.